This T cell receptor (beta chain) was recovered during a study of T cell responses to AZD1222 COVID-19 vaccine (TCRdb year 2021). Study-wide context: A total of about 230 trial participants underwent TCR sequencing, of whom 200 to 220 received two doses of AZD1222 and some 25 received two doses of the MenACWY control vaccine. Enrollment into the trials was organized by age into subgroups of 18-55, 56-69 and 70-plus years, and those subgroups contained roughly 140, 27 and 60 TCR-sequenced participants, respectively. Results and caveats for the whole study, not just this receptor: Participants were mostly white British and included more females than males, and it was suggested by the authors that clonal diversity may have been underestimated. Because no day 14 peak-response samples were available, repertoires were characterized only after the peak T cell response. In the small 56-69-year group, the increase in depth fell short of significance, most likely because of low power. Reportedly, close to half of the unique spike-specific TCRs recognized epitopes lying outside the regions that are mutated in the B.1.351 and B.1.1.7 variants. A significant rise in spike-specific TCR breadth and depth was observed after two AZD1222 doses relative to day 0 and relative to MenACWY recipients. Conclusions about previously exposed vaccinees are limited, since just six or seven AZD1222 recipients were seropositive for SARS-CoV-2 at baseline. CD4 TCRs associated with the vaccine covered the entire spike protein, and the dominant responses were in regions 160-218 and 743-854.

Turning to this clone: Its antigen has not been determined. The record has no base qualities; no much larger clone is one base away.

V loses 0 bases of germline sequence and J loses 6 bases, and the interval between the two ends is 12 bases. The CDR3 holds 14 amino acids from the cysteine to the phenylalanine. The retained sequence is limited to the CDR3, 42 bases, with the frame set at the first base. Based on the germline V gene, the CDR1 and CDR2 sequences are KGHSH and LQKENI. The time point label, as the study defines it: sample from adult after SARS-CoV-2 infection, after symptom onset. A couple of convalescent COVID-19 patients, sampled after symptom onset from adults with prior SARS-CoV-2 infection, were also TCR-sequenced for comparison. The CDR3 regions of human TCRbeta chains were analyzed by immunosequencing. From the authors' description of their analysis: TCRs in the repertoires were matched against a reference library of SARS-CoV-2-specific TCRs that had been generated with the MIRA antigen-specificity platform. Breadth was defined as the fraction of unique TCRs that were SARS-CoV-2-associated, and depth was defined as the fraction of total T cells that were SARS-CoV-2-associated. Using the MIRA data, each spike-specific TCR was assigned both to the spike region to which the TCR was reactive and to a CD4 or CD8 class. Log10-transformed breadth and depth values were compared by one-way ANOVA with Sidak's multiple comparisons tests. Sourced from immuneACCESS, this table was stored by TCRdb with only in-frame sequences that have V and J called. A share of the clones is absent; for the studies checked, an unresolved V gene accounts for under half, and the remainder has no known explanation. V and J calls plus clone size are reproduced from that table; the DNA served to infer D and trimming. Here the sample has more than 150,000 clones; approximately 91% occur a single time. The ten most abundant clones make up 6.9% of the sample.

The TCR sequence derives from an adult who had recovered from COVID-19. Material: peripheral blood, obtained after recovery from COVID-19. The chain links TRBV18 with TRBJ2-7; the D region possibly corresponds to TRBD2 (6 bases align). The CDR3 sequence is CASSPPSGSSEQYF. The bases read TGTGCCAGCTCACCACCGTCCGGGAGCTCCGAGCAGTACTTC. The full variable domain, completed from the reference TRBV18 and TRBJ2-7 proteins outside the CDR3, reads NAGVMQNPRHLVRRRGQEARLRCSPMKGHSHVYWYRQLPEEGLKFMVYLQKENIIDESGMPKERFSAEFPKEGPSILRIQQVVRGDSAAYFCASSPPSGSSEQYFGPGTRLTVT.